This T cell receptor (beta chain) was identified during a study of cytomegalovirus exposure and HLA in healthy donors (dated by TCRdb to about 2017). For context, the study as a whole: In an earlier analysis of 587 of the donors, 250 to 300 Gb of sequence data and approximately 100 million unique TCR beta sequences from about 179 million T cells were reported. Approximately 310 gigabases of sequencing data and around 88 million unique TCR sequences made up an early release that covered around 640 HLA-typed donors. Of the 300 to 500 genotyped donors, less than 90% were placed in the genetic ancestry cluster associated with self-reported Caucasian donors. The study aimed to test whether signatures of past pathogen exposure could be identified by cataloging public T cell receptors. The T cell repertoires of some 670 subjects were profiled by immunosequencing and related to cytomegalovirus serostatus. Along with the approximately 620-subject first cohort, a separate validation cohort of approximately 110 different subjects was used. The study combined high-throughput TCR immunosequencing, statistical association of individual TCRs with disease status, and machine learning to predict cytomegalovirus infection status. To study patterns of TCR occurrence, a later analysis re-analyzed previously published TCR beta repertoires from 666 donors and added high-resolution HLA genotyping. Rather than drawing on any new phenotypic data, the later analysis identified candidate immune exposures from TCR beta sequences and the way those sequences occurred across donors. An earlier analysis of some 600 of the donors applied high-throughput TCR beta sequencing to assess whether each TCR beta V gene segment acted as functional or pseudogenic. Donor age, sex, ethnicity and CMV serostatus were compiled alongside the repertoire data. In a later genetic analysis, genome-wide SNP genotypes for about three fifths of the roughly 670 donors were used, and that subset was treated as a discovery cohort. All discovery cohort repertoires had been generated on a single sequencing platform. HLA typing included class I and class II loci at four-digit resolution. Typing coverage differed by locus: A, B, C, DRB1 and DQB1 were typed in about 629-640 donors, DQA1 in roughly 510, DPA1 in nearly 610, and DPB1 in just under 490. Four to six DR-DQ haplotypes were handled as single units for association and clustering, since linkage in the cohort was strong. Across around 400 genotyped donors of the cohort, an average of about 240,000 unique TCR beta nucleotide sequences per donor were sequenced, and roughly a sixth of those sequences were non-productive. What the work shows at the level of the full study, not this receptor alone: Most TCR sequences were observed very rarely across donors, whereas some public TCRs were present in many individuals. In a later analysis, the rate of TCR association differed among HLA loci, with DRB1 alleles having the most associated TCRs and HLA-C alleles having the fewest. A further reported finding was that TCR beta sequences accurately predicted the HLA-A and HLA-B alleles for most subjects in the first cohort. In a later genetic analysis, fewer N-insertions in productive TCRs were reported among donors in an Asian-associated ancestry cluster than the roughly 700-donor mean. Because the 87-base-pair reads could not distinguish some IMGT-functional V segments, including TRBV6-2 and TRBV6-3, those segments were excluded. In this cohort, only TCR beta chains were sequenced, and detectable features were limited by the absence of alpha or paired-chain data. In vitro tests confirmed that three of the cytomegalovirus-associated TCR beta chains recognize cytomegalovirus antigens. Linkage disequilibrium might explain the correlated functional status among segregating V segments, but an unknown experimental factor could not be excluded. When HLA alleles, especially DR and DQ, strongly co-occurred, attributing TCR associations to individual alleles was difficult. The only immune exposure information available for the cohort was CMV serostatus. V-gene and J-gene trimming of TCR beta chains was associated with a missense DCLRE1C variant in a later genetic analysis, and the association was replicated in an independent cohort. In the study, around 150 TCR beta chains were listed as associated with cytomegalovirus. A later analysis associated roughly 17,000 TCR beta sequences with specific HLA alleles at a false discovery rate of 0.05. The authors suggested that the approach could potentially be generalized to other disease states and immunological phenotypes. Because counts were too low, around 18 rarely observed V segments, including chromosome 9 orphons, were left out of the earlier analysis of a few hundred of the donors. Sequencing depth was assumed to be roughly uniform across donors in the presence/absence analyses, though that assumption may not hold. Because some donors lacked HLA typing at each locus, the association tests relied only on the typed subset. A later analysis found that HLA-associated TCR beta chains were more clonally expanded and had lower generation probabilities than equally common non-associated chains. A later analysis found that most CMV-associated TCR beta chains appeared HLA-restricted, with HLA associations seemingly driven largely by CMV exposure. Several of the top co-occurrence clusters appeared to be linked to parvovirus B19, influenza, CMV and Epstein-Barr virus, according to a later analysis. The classifier was reported to diagnose cytomegalovirus status with high specificity and sensitivity in both the original cohort and the validation cohort. The sequencing pipeline was judged likely to have produced a cluster of highly shared sequence variants as a technical artifact. Broadly in line with IMGT annotations, most TCR beta V segments showed up in productive rearrangements about 90% or about 30% of the time in an earlier analysis of some 590 of the donors.

Including the terminal cysteine and phenylalanine, the CDR3 comprises 20 residues. The DNA shown is the 60-base CDR3, in frame from base 1. Germline trimming amounts to 0 bases on V and 8 bases on J, with 21 as the count of junction bases outside the gene matches. Sequences LGHNA (CDR1) and YSLEER (CDR2) are obtained from the germline V gene. The library relied on the immunoSEQ multiplex PCR assay. For the multiplex PCR, a mixture combining 60 forward primers for TCR Vbeta segments and 13 reverse primers for TCR Jbeta segments was used. The CDR3 region of rearranged TCR beta genes was amplified from genomic DNA by a multiplex PCR assay. The amplified TCR beta libraries were sequenced on the Illumina HiSeq System as 87-base-pair reads. As for how the authors treated the data: Across the 700 or so repertoires, a later analysis counted 80 million or so unique TCR beta chains, roughly 11 million of which were shared by at least two donors. Raw reads were error-corrected and collapsed into unique sequences by a nearest-neighbor algorithm in which closely related sequences were merged to remove PCR and sequencing errors. V, D and J gene segments were assigned by aligning CDR3 sequences to IMGT reference sequences. Each retained sequence needed at least a six-nucleotide match to both a V gene segment and a J gene segment. Rearrangements were classified as productive when the CDR3 lacked stop codons and remained in frame with V and J, and all other rearrangements were classified as non-productive. CDR3 was defined by IMGT convention, running from the second conserved V-encoded cysteine to the conserved J-encoded phenylalanine. The earlier analysis of 500 to 750 of the donors excluded any sequence lacking an unambiguous match to a single V gene segment. An earlier analysis of fewer than 750 of the donors classified V segments as functional when productive rearrangements were above 56.7% and as segregating when the standard deviation between donors was above 5%. A statistical classification framework was developed to diagnose cytomegalovirus status using the catalog of TCR beta chain sequences. V and J gene assignment, in a later analysis, came from comparing TCR nucleotide sequences with IMGT/GENE-DB human TR gene sequences. A later analysis assigned CDR3 sequences and most-parsimonious VDJ recombination scenarios with the TCRdist pipeline. A later analysis defined each TCR beta chain by its CDR3 amino acid sequence plus V-gene family, and excluded reads lacking a unique V-gene family. In a later analysis, 450 to 600 highly shared, low-generation-probability nucleotide sequences were removed to address suspected cross-contamination and a sequencing artifact. A later analysis calculated a clonal expansion index for each public chain from normalized within-repertoire ranks of inferred template counts. Generation probabilities in a later analysis came from a VDJ recombination model fitted to out-of-frame rearrangements, and those results were checked against IGoR. In a later analysis, TCR-TCR, TCR-HLA and TCR-CMV co-occurrence was scored with hypergeometric tests, and a repertoire-size bias correction was applied to TCR pairs. In a later analysis, false discovery rates were estimated by permuting HLA or CMV assignments 20 times. In a later analysis, co-occurring TCRs were grouped with DBSCAN, and TCRdist sequence similarity was added when clustering was performed within HLA-allele-positive subsets. For co-occurrence clustering, repertoires with fewer than 30,000 or more than 120,000 public chains were excluded, along with about five repertoires with anomalous nucleotide sharing. Sourced from immuneACCESS, this table was stored by TCRdb with only in-frame sequences that have V and J called. A share of the clones is absent; for the studies checked, an unresolved V gene accounts for under half, and the remainder has no known explanation. V, J and clone size are those of that table, while D and trimming were read from the DNA. The sample table records approximately 140,000 clones; under 90% of these occur just once. 0.7% of the sample is taken by the ten largest.

The cohort comprised around 700 healthy bone marrow donors. At the time of sampling, every cohort member was nominally healthy, though immune exposures that went unrecorded were likely present. The donor tested CMV seronegative, placing the donor among the approximately 360 seronegative members of the cohort. A peripheral blood sample was provided by each donor, and peripheral blood mononuclear cells were used for TCR beta sequencing. Genomic DNA extraction from the blood cell samples was performed with the Qiagen DNeasy Blood Extraction Kit. As to this clone: The clone's antigen remains unknown. Within one base of it there is no much larger clone, and no base qualities were kept.

In this chain, TRBV4-3 is recombined with TRBJ2-1; 8 central nucleotides agree with TRBD1. This clonotype originated in a young man in good health and CMV-seronegative. Specimen: PBMCs. The CDR3 reads CASSQEVKFKSRDRRDEQFF. At the DNA level, the sequence is TGCGCCAGCAGCCAAGAAGTTAAATTCAAGTCCCGGGACAGGAGGGATGAGCAGTTCTTC.